Shown below are 6 T cell receptor beta chains from a single sample sequenced in a study of identical twins. TCRdb fed the 5' RACE reads into MiXCR, producing one record per CDR3 protein. The table lists about 240,000 distinct CDR3 sequences, more than 9% of them singletons. What was sequenced was memory T cells sorted from blood. These TCRs come from a middle-aged man in good health.

This clonotype has a handful of counts. The chain has TRBV5-5 and TRBJ2-1; weak D call: TRBD2 (6 bases). The V gene lost 7 bases and the J gene lost 4 bases, with 18 bases spanning the gap. The CDR3 has 15 amino acids. From germline, CDR1 is SGHKS and CDR2 YYEKEE (reference sequence). CDR3 nucleotides: TGTGCCAGCGTCCCCGGGACTGTTCTTTACAATGAGCAGTTCTTC. Translated: CASVPGTVLYNEQFF.

The chain combines TRBV11-2 with TRBJ2-3, with 14 bases lining up with TRBD2. CDR1 SGHAT and CDR2 FQNNGV come from the germline V gene. Trimming at V came to 4 bases and at J to 1 base, leaving 7 bases not matched to a gene. This CDR3 is 18 amino acids long. The CDR3: CASSSGTSGGWGTDTQYF. CDR3 nucleotides: TGTGCCAGCAGCTCCGGGACTAGCGGGGGTTGGGGCACAGATACGCAGTATTTT.

There are many counts of this clonotype. The chain joins TRBV9 to TRBJ2-3; TRBD2 is a possible D gene (6 bases). The germline CDR1 and CDR2 sequences are SGDLS and YYNGEE. The CDR3 spans 14 residues. The V and J ends lost 1 base and 3 bases respectively, with 9 bases between them. The CDR3 DNA reads TGTGCCAGCAGCGTATCCAGCGGGACAGATACGCAGTATTTT. Translating it yields CASSVSSGTDTQYF.

The chain uses TRBV12-3 or TRBV12-4 and TRBJ1-1; tentative D call: TRBD1 (5 bases). V was cut by 8 bases and J by 4 bases, with 14 bases left in between. The CDR3 has 13 residues. CDR3 residues: CASEQMGGTEAFF. CDR3 DNA: TGTGCCAGCGAACAGATGGGGGGCACTGAAGCTTTCTTT.

This clonotype was recorded at least ten times. The chain carries TRBV20-1 and TRBJ1-1, with TRBD1 matching 11 bases. Germline CDR1 DFQATT, CDR2 SNEGSKA (reference sequence). The CDR3 loop spans 16 amino acids. J gave up 4 bases and V 0 bases, and 7 bases lay outside the gene matches. The CDR3 loop reads CSARDGTGGYITEAFF. The CDR3 DNA follows: TGCAGTGCTAGAGACGGGACAGGGGGTTATATCACTGAAGCTTTCTTT.

V gene TRBV5-1 combines with J gene TRBJ1-2; the D is unclear. With 7 bases removed from V and 0 bases from J, the gap between germline ends came to 7 bases. CDR1 is SGHRS and CDR2 is YFSETQ in the germline V gene. This CDR3 region has 12 residues. CDR3 nucleotide sequence: TGCGCCAGCGGGATTTCTAACTATGGCTACACCTTC. Protein sequence: CASGISNYGYTF. Supplemented by reference TRBV5-1 and TRBJ1-2, the full variable domain reads KAGVTQTPRYLIKTRGQQVTLSCSPISGHRSVSWYQQTPGQGLQFLFEYFSETQRNKGNFPGRFSGRQFSNSRSEMNVSTLELGDSALYLCASGISNYGYTFGSGTRLTVV.